This T cell receptor beta chain was identified during a study of spatial heterogeneity in lung cancer. TCRdb redid the calling of the 5' RACE reads with MiXCR, one entry per CDR3 protein. The sample holds about 100,000 distinct CDR3 sequences, approximately 4% seen once. As regards this clonotype: No antigen is known for it.

Documented time point: sample taken at primary tumor resection. Findings and limits, study-wide: Tumoral mutation counts were tracked by counts of expanded intratumoral alpha and beta TCRs.

This sequence originates from a male donor with early-stage non-small cell lung cancer. Material: lung tumor tissue, obtained at surgery.

CDR3 sequence reads: CASSLRHRSSGANVLTF. The CDR3, as DNA: TGTGCCAGCAGTTTACGACACCGAAGCTCTGGGGCCAACGTCCTGACTTTC. The chain carries TRBV6-1 and TRBJ2-6; D is unresolved. Trimming pared 5 bases from V and 0 bases from J, leaving 14 bases between. CDR1 and CDR2 from the germline V gene are MNHNS and SASEGT. The CDR3 consists of 17 residues.